The clone carrying this T cell receptor (beta chain) was seen a single time. Its antigen remains unidentified. Unique molecular identifiers were attached to individual cDNA molecules. TCRdb called the 5' RACE reads again in MiXCR, with one record for every CDR3 protein. The sample carries about 84,000 distinct CDR3 sequences, 9.5% to 13% recorded once. The V gene's germline CDR1 is WNHNN and CDR2 SYGVQD (reference sequence). V was trimmed by 4 bases and J by 10 bases, leaving 8 bases between them. The CDR3 has 11 residues. This sample is drawn from a study of early T cells in non-severe SARS-CoV-2 infection. Looking at the study overall: From unsorted whole blood, bulk RNA was sequenced, and the chains remained unpaired. Study-wide results and limits: Comparison of clonotypes with VDJdb favored anti-spike CD8 responses while missing private and CD4 specificities.

The receptor comes from an adult who was a healthcare worker with PCR-confirmed SARS-CoV-2 infection or an uninfected control (not recorded which). The chain carries TRBV10-1 and TRBJ2-1; D unresolved. Sample: whole blood. This chain's CDR3 is CASSGSREQFF. The CDR3 coding sequence is TGCGCCAGCAGTGGATCCAGGGAGCAGTTCTTC.